Presented here are 27 T cell receptor beta chains from one specimen sequenced in a study of T cells expressing NK-cell markers. After re-calling the 5' RACE reads, TCRdb lists one entry per CDR3 protein, DNA absent. The specimen's table records about 450,000 distinct CDR3 sequences. The sequenced sample consisted of blood T cells: a sorted CD56 or NKG2C T cell subset, CD4+ or CD8+ T cells, or bulk PBMC T cells (not recorded which). Receptor source: a woman aged 18-70 years in good health.

This sequence joins TRBV6-2 or TRBV6-3 and TRBJ2-2; TCRdb outputs TRBD1, but without DNA this stays unchecked. Germline CDR1 is MNHEY and CDR2 is SVGEGT. The CDR3 has 15 residues. The CDR3 here is CASSYDRGGEEELFF.

V and J are TRBV6-5 and TRBJ2-1; TCRdb reports TRBD1, a call that lacks DNA to check it against. CDR1 is MNHEY and CDR2 is SVGAGI in the germline V gene. The CDR3 is made up of 14 amino acids. The CDR3 protein is CASSYGGVNNEQFF.

V gene TRBV6-2 or TRBV6-3 combines with J gene TRBJ1-2. Per the germline V gene, CDR1 is MNHEY and CDR2 is SVGEGT. CDR3 length: 13 amino acids. CDR3 sequence reads: CASRFDLNYGYTF.

The chain joins TRBV12-3 or TRBV12-4 to TRBJ2-1; TCRdb calls TRBD2, which cannot be checked without DNA. CDR3 length: 15 residues. The CDR3 spells CASSFRSGSYNEQFF.

V gene TRBV12-3 or TRBV12-4 combines with J gene TRBJ2-5. The CDR3 totals 16 residues. This chain's CDR3 is CASSFGTKGLVETQYF.

This chain's CDR3 is CATSGGGAKRSDEQFF. The V and J genes are TRBV15 and TRBJ2-1; the D gene TCRdb calls, TRBD1, cannot be checked with no DNA. CDR3 length equals 16 residues. Looked up from germline, CDR1 is LNHNV and CDR2 is YYDKDF (reference sequence).

The chain recombines TRBV27 with TRBJ2-3; lacking DNA, the TRBD2 call made by TCRdb goes unchecked. The germline V gene encodes CDR1 MNHEY and CDR2 SMNVEV (reference sequence). This CDR3 is built from 15 residues. This chain's CDR3 is CASSLQKRGADTQYF.

The rearrangement links TRBV30 to TRBJ1-4; there is no DNA to check the TCRdb D call of TRBD1. CDR1 is GTSNPN and CDR2 is SVGIG in the germline V gene (reference sequence). The CDR3 totals 14 residues. CDR3 protein: CAWSAGQENEKLFF.

V is TRBV30 and J is TRBJ2-3; the TRBD1 assignment by TCRdb is unverifiable without DNA. Germline CDR1 is GTSNPN and CDR2 is SVGIG (reference sequence). The CDR3 sequence is 17 residues long. The CDR3 loop is CAWSVDGRGSPTDTQYF.

The CDR3 sequence: CASRTGIYNSPLHF. The J gene is TRBJ1-6, the V gene TRBV27; checking the TCRdb D call of TRBD1 is not possible without DNA. CDR1 is MNHEY and CDR2 is SMNVEV in the germline V gene (reference sequence). This CDR3 comprises 14 residues.

The rearrangement links TRBV7-9 to TRBJ2-5. This CDR3 region has 15 residues. From germline, CDR1 is SEHNR and CDR2 FQNEAQ (reference sequence). The CDR3 spells CASSPSVYSQETQYF.

The chain recombines TRBV29-1 with TRBJ2-1. CDR3 size: 11 residues. Germline V gene lookup returns CDR1 SQVTM and CDR2 ANQGSEA. The CDR3 is CSSRFGGEQFF.

The V call is TRBV7-2, the J call TRBJ1-5; no DNA is available, so the TRBD1 call from TCRdb remains unchecked. The CDR3 runs to 17 residues. The germline gives CDR1 SGHTA, CDR2 FQGNSA. The CDR3: CASSAGRVTYSNQPQHF.

V is TRBV6-5 and J is TRBJ2-7; lacking DNA, the TRBD1 call made by TCRdb goes unchecked. The CDR3 totals 14 residues. Germline lookup yields CDR1 MNHEY and CDR2 SVGAGI. CDR3 loop: CASSFTGTRDEQYF.

The chain combines TRBV11-2 with TRBJ2-5; TCRdb calls TRBD1, which cannot be checked without DNA. CDR1 is SGHAT and CDR2 is FQNNGV in the germline V gene. CDR3 size: 14 residues. This CDR3 is CASSFRAVQETQYF.

The V and J genes are TRBV25-1 and TRBJ2-2; no DNA is available, so the TRBD1 call from TCRdb remains unchecked. From germline, CDR1 is MGHDK and CDR2 SYGVNS. The CDR3 is 15 amino acids. The CDR3 loop reads CASSGWTVLVGELFF. Full variable domain (rest looked up from reference TRBV25-1 and TRBJ2-2): EADIYQTPRYLVIGTGKKITLECSQTMGHDKMYWYQQDPGMELHLIHYSYGVNSTEKGDLSSESTVSRIRTEHFPLTLESARPSHTSQYLCASSGWTVLVGELFFGEGSRLTVL.

The chain combines TRBV3-1 with TRBJ1-5. CDR3 length: 16 amino acids. Looked up from germline, CDR1 is LGHDT and CDR2 is YNNKEL (reference sequence). CDR3: CASSQAVGTGGQPQHF.

V is TRBV2 and J is TRBJ2-4; TCRdb proposes TRBD1, but this gene call is untestable without DNA. The CDR3 loop spans 14 amino acids. Germline V lookup: CDR1 SNHLY, CDR2 FYNNEI. The CDR3 spells CASSAGQSGNIQYF.

This chain links TRBV21-1 with TRBJ1-3. TRBV21-1 is tagged as a pseudogene. The CDR3 contains 16 residues. The chain's CDR3 is CASSKVKTGLGNTIYF.

This chain links TRBV20-1 with TRBJ1-5. The CDR3 has 14 amino acids. Looked up from germline, CDR1 is DFQATT and CDR2 is SNEGSKA (reference sequence). The CDR3 loop is CSAREGGESQPQHF.

This CDR3 is CATSRDTNQPQHF. The V call is TRBV15, the J call TRBJ1-5. Germline-derived CDR1 and CDR2 are LNHNV and YYDKDF (reference sequence). This CDR3 comprises 13 residues.

The chain employs TRBV6-1 and TRBJ1-1; the D call from TCRdb, TRBD1, cannot be confirmed without DNA. Germline values: CDR1 MNHNS, CDR2 SASEGT. The CDR3 extends over 15 amino acids. The CDR3 reads CASSAGTGGNTEAFF.

The chain has TRBV6-1 and TRBJ1-5; without DNA, the TCRdb call of TRBD1 cannot be checked. The V gene's germline CDR1 is MNHNS and CDR2 SASEGT. The CDR3 runs 16 residues. The CDR3 loop is CASSRGTGEFGQPQHF.

The chain uses TRBV19 and TRBJ2-1; absent DNA, TCRdb's TRBD2 call cannot be checked. The CDR3 is 16 amino acids. Germline assignment: CDR1 LNHDA and CDR2 SQIVND (reference sequence). This CDR3 is CASSILAGGLDNEQFF.

The V and J genes are TRBV11-2 and TRBJ2-7. Germline V gene lookup returns CDR1 SGHAT and CDR2 FQNNGV. This CDR3 has 11 residues. CDR3 loop: CASKITYEQYF.

The rearrangement uses TRBV13 and TRBJ1-1; TCRdb selects TRBD1, and the lack of DNA leaves this call unchecked. CDR1 PRHDT and CDR2 FYEKMQ come from the germline V gene (reference sequence). CDR3 length equals 14 residues. The CDR3 region is CASSFQGAHTEAFF.

V and J are TRBV20-1 and TRBJ1-5. Germline loops: CDR1 DFQATT, CDR2 SNEGSKA (reference sequence). The length of the CDR3 is 17 residues. CDR3 region: CSARDRYGQPLNQPQHF.